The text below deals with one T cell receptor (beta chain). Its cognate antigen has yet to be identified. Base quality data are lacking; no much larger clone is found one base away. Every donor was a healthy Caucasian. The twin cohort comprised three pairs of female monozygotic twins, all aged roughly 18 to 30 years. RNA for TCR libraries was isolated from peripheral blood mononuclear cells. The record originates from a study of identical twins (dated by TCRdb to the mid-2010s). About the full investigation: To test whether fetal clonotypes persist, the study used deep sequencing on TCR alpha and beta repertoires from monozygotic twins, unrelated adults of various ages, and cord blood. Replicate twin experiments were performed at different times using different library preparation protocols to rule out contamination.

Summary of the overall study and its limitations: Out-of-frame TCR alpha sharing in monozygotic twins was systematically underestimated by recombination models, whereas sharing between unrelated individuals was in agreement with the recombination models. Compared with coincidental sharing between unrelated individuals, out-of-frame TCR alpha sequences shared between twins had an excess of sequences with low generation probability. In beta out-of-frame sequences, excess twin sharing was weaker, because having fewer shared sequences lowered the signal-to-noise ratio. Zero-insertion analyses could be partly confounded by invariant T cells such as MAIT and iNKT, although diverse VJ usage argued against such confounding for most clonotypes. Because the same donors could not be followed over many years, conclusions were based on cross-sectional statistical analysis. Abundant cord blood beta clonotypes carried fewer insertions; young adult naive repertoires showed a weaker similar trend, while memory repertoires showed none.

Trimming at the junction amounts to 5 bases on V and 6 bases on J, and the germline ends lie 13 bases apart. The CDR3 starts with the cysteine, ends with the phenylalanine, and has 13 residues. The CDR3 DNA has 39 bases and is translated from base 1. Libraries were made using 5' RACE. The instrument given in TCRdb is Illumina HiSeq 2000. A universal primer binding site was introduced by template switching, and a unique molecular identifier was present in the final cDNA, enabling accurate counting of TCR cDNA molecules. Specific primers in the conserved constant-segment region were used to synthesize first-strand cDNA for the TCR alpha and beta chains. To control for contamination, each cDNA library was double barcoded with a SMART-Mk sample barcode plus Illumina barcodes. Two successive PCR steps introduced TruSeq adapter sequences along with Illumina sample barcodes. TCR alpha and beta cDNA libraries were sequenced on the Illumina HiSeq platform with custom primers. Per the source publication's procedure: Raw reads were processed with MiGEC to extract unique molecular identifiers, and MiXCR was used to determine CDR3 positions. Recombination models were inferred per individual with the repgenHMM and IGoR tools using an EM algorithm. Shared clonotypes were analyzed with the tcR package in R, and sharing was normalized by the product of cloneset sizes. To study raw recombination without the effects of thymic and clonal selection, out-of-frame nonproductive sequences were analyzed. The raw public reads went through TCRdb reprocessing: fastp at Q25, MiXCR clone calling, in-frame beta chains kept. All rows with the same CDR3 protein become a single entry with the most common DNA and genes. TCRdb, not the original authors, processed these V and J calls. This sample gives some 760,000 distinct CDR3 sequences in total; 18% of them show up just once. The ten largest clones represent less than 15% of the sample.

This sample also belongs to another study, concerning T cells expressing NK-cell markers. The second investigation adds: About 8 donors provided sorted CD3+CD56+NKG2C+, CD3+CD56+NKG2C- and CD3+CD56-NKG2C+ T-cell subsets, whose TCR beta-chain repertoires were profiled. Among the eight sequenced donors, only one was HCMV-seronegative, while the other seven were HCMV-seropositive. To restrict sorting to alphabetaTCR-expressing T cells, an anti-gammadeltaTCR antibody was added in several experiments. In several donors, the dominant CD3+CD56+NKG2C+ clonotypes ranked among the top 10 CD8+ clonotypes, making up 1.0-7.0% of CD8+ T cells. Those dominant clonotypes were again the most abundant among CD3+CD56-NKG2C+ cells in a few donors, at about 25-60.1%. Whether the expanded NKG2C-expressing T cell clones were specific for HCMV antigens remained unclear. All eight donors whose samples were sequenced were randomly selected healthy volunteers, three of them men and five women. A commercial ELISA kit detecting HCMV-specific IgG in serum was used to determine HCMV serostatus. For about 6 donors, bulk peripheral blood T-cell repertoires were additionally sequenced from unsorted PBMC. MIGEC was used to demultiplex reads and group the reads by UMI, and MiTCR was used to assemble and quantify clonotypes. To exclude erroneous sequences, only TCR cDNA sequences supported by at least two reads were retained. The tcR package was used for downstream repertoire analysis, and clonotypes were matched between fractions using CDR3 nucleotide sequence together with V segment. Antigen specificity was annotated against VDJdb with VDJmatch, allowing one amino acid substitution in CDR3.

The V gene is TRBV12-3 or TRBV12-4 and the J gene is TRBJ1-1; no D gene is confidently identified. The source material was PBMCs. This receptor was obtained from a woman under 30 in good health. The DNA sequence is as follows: TGTGCCAGCAGTCTCTTTATAGGCGCTGAAGCTTTCTTT. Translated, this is CASSLFIGAEAFF.